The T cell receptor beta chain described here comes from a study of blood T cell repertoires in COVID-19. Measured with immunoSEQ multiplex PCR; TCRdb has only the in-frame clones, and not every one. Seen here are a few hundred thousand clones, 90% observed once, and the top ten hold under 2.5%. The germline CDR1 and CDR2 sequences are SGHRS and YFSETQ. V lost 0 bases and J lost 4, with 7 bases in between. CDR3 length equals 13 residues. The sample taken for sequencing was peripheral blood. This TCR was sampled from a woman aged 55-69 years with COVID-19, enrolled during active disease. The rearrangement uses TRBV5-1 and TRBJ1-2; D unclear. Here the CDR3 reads CASSLGNSYGYTF. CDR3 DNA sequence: TGCGCCAGCAGCTTGGGTAATAGCTATGGCTACACCTTC.